This T cell receptor beta chain was recovered during a study of T cell responses to AZD1222 COVID-19 vaccine. For the study at large: Whether given at about 4 or about 12 weeks, second doses were pooled.

Whole-study findings and limits: Nearly half of spike-specific TCRs reportedly target unmutated variant regions. The study found vaccine-associated CD4 TCRs spanning spike, dominant at 160-218 and 743-854. Donors were largely white British and mainly female; clonal diversity was possibly underestimated.

The CDR3 has 22 residues. Profiling relied on immunoSEQ multiplex PCR, and the TCRdb table lists in-frame clones only, not all of them. The top ten hold approximately 2.8% of the sample, which has over 95,000 clones, more than 75% seen once. Regarding this clone: The antigen is unknown.

This rearrangement joins TRBV7-5 to TRBJ2-7; TRBD2 is taken as the D call from the table, unchecked against the DNA. TRBV7-5 is designated a pseudogene. The receptor comes from an adult in good health. Material: peripheral blood, obtained on day 0 of AZD1222 vaccination. This CDR3 reads CVRSSLRGVGGNSGAPSYEQYF. In DNA, the CDR3 is TGTGTCAGAAGCTCCCTAAGGGGAGTCGGGGGGAATAGCGGGGCGCCTTCCTACGAGCAGTACTTC.